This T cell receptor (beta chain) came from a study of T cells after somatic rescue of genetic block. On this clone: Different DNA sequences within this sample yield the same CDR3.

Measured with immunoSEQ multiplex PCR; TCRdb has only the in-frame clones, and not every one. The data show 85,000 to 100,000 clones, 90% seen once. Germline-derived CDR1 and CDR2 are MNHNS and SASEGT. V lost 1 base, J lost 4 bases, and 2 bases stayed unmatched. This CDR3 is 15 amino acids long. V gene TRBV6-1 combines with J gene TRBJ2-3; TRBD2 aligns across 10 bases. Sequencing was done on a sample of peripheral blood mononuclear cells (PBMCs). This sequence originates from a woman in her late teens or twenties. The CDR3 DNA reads TGTGCCAGCAGTGAAGGTCTAGCGGGAGCAGATACGCAGTATTTT. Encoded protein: CASSEGLAGADTQYF.